The clone carrying this T cell receptor (beta chain) was seen only a few times. The CDR3 is 11 amino acids. The ends were cut back, 3 bases at V and 6 bases at J, with 6 bases in the middle. Germline lookup yields CDR1 SGHNT and CDR2 YYREEE (reference sequence). The source of the sample is a study of blood T cell repertoires in COVID-19. The method was immunoSEQ multiplex PCR; TCRdb's version includes in-frame clones alone and lacks a portion of them. Of more than 250,000 clones listed, around 90% were seen once; the top ten hold roughly 6.1%. Sequenced input: peripheral blood. The sequence derives from a woman between 45 and 65 years old with COVID-19, enrolled during active disease. V and J are TRBV5-4 and TRBJ1-1; D gene ambiguous. Here the CDR3 reads CASSSGAEAFF. DNA of the CDR3: TGTGCCAGCAGCTCCGGGGCTGAAGCTTTCTTT.